Below, 16 T cell receptor beta chains from the same sample are listed, as sequenced in a study of cytomegalovirus exposure and HLA in healthy donors. It was with 60 Vbeta and 13 Jbeta primers that the PCR ran. TCRdb's table, derived via immunoSEQ multiplex PCR, lists solely in-frame clones and lacks some. This specimen shows approximately 120,000 clones; the ten leading clones hold about 2.3%. The source material was PBMCs. The receptors were sampled from a man aged 40-55 years in good health and CMV-seronegative.

The chain couples TRBV2 to TRBJ2-3, with 10 bases aligning to TRBD2. Germline V gives CDR1 SNHLY, CDR2 FYNNEI. Trimming cost V 4 bases and J 6 bases; bases outside gene matches: 4. The CDR3 has 14 amino acids. The DNA for the CDR3 is TGTGCCAGCAGTGGGGGTAGCGGGAGGGATACGCAGTATTTT. Translating gives CASSGGSGRDTQYF.

The rearrangement joins TRBV5-4 to TRBJ2-5; 14 bases fit TRBD2. The DNA end lines up better with TRBJ2-7; the J call may be wrong. Germline V gives CDR1 SGHNT, CDR2 YYREEE (reference sequence). The CDR3 is 17 amino acids. CDR3 in DNA: TGTGCCAGCAGCTTTGCACCGGGACTAGCGGGAGCCTACGAGCAGTACTTC. It yields the protein CASSFAPGLAGAYEQYF.

The chain carries TRBV7-9 and TRBJ2-5, with 10 bases lining up with TRBD1. This CDR3 contains 15 residues. Germline V lookup: CDR1 SEHNR, CDR2 FQNEAQ (reference sequence). V shed 5 bases, J shed 1 base, and the junction held 4 bases outside the gene matches. This CDR3 reads CASSRGQGSQETQYF. In DNA form, the CDR3 reads TGTGCCAGCAGCCGGGGACAGGGGAGCCAAGAGACCCAGTACTTC.

This CDR3 reads CASGLPTGTLSYEQYF. In nucleotides, the CDR3 is TGTGCCAGCGGTCTACCTACCGGGACACTATCCTACGAGCAGTACTTC. The genes are TRBV2 and TRBJ2-7; TRBD1 might be the D (6 bases). This CDR3 has 16 residues. CDR1 SNHLY and CDR2 FYNNEI come from the germline V gene. V was clipped by 8 bases and J by 1 base, with 21 bases between them.

V gene TRBV11-2 combines with J gene TRBJ2-1, with 12 bases fitting TRBD2. The CDR3 runs to 17 residues. V was pared by 5 bases and J by 4 bases, with 9 bases of the junction left unmatched. Germline CDR1 reads SGHAT; CDR2 reads FQNNGV. Here the CDR3 DNA reads TGTGCCAGCAGCCCTAGACTAGCGGGAGATCTTTACAATGAGCAGTTCTTC. The encoded protein is CASSPRLAGDLYNEQFF.

This chain links TRBV9 with TRBJ1-2; perhaps TRBD1 as D (6 bases). This CDR3 comprises 15 residues. Germline loops: CDR1 SGDLS, CDR2 YYNGEE. V lost 3 bases, J lost 2 bases, and 14 bases lay in between. CDR3 bases: TGTGCCAGCAGCGAGACAGGATGGACGAACTATGGCTACACCTTC. Translating it yields CASSETGWTNYGYTF.

The chain uses TRBV11-3 and TRBJ2-2; 7 positions match TRBD1. CDR3 length: 14 residues. Trimming at V came to 5 bases and at J to 4 bases, leaving 4 bases not matched to a gene. The germline gives CDR1 SGHNT, CDR2 YENEEA. The CDR3 DNA sequence: TGTGCCAGCAGCCCCGGGACAGTCACCGGGGAGCTGTTTTTT. It yields the protein CASSPGTVTGELFF.

As concerns this clone: One junction end disagrees with the germline gene, perhaps due to a read error. The chain has TRBV2 and TRBJ2-1, with D maybe TRBD1 (5 bases). Germline CDR1 and CDR2: SNHLY and FYNNEI. This CDR3 is built from 13 residues. CDR3 in DNA: TGTGCCAGCAGCGAAGCCGCAGGGCTGGAGCAGTTCTTC. This sequence encodes CASSEAAGLEQFF.

The chain joins TRBV29-1 to TRBJ2-7, with D unresolved. Between the trimmed V and J ends, which lost 1 base and 3 bases, there was a span of 7 bases. CDR3 size: 12 residues. CDR1 and CDR2 (germline): SQVTM, ANQGSEA. This CDR3 reads CSVEVRDYEQYF. The CDR3 DNA follows: TGCAGCGTTGAAGTTAGAGACTACGAGCAGTACTTC.

The chain recombines TRBV13 with TRBJ2-2, with 10 bases matching TRBD2. Unmatched junction bases numbered 7, after V lost 1 base and J lost 5 bases. The CDR3 length is 17 residues. Germline assignment: CDR1 PRHDT and CDR2 FYEKMQ (reference sequence). The CDR3, as DNA: TGTGCCAGCAGCTTAGTGTGGAGCGGGAGGGGGACCGGGGAGCTGTTTTTT. Amino acid sequence: CASSLVWSGRGTGELFF.

The chain recombines TRBV5-8 with TRBJ2-7; 8 bases align to TRBD2. V was pared by 3 bases and J by 6 bases, with 8 bases of the junction left unmatched. Germline values: CDR1 SGHTS, CDR2 YDEGEE. This CDR3 comprises 14 residues. This CDR3 reads CASSSGGLVIEQYF. CDR3 bases: TGTGCCAGCAGCTCCGGGGGACTAGTGATCGAGCAGTACTTC.

The chain links TRBV29-1 to TRBJ2-3, with 7 bases identical to TRBD2. Losses at the gene ends were 1 base for V and 1 base for J; bases not matched to a gene: 8. Germline V gene data show CDR1 as SQVTM and CDR2 as ANQGSEA. The CDR3 spans 16 residues. Here the CDR3 DNA reads TGCAGCGTTGAAGGTTCGGCTAGCGGAGGCACAGATACGCAGTATTTT. Encoded protein: CSVEGSASGGTDTQYF.

V and J are TRBV4-2 and TRBJ1-5; D unresolved. V lost 1 base, J lost 0 bases, and 16 bases lay in between. Germline CDR1 LGHNA, CDR2 YNFKEQ. The CDR3 loop spans 18 amino acids. CDR3 residues: CASSQGPSTGNSNQPQHF. CDR3 DNA: TGTGCCAGCAGCCAAGGCCCCTCGACGGGGAATAGCAATCAGCCCCAGCATTTT.

The genes are TRBV28 and TRBJ2-1; D is possibly TRBD1 (5 bases). Germline assignment: CDR1 MDHEN and CDR2 SYDVKM. Trimming shortened V by 6 bases and J by 10 bases, and 10 bases separated the two germline ends. The CDR3 length is 11 residues. Here the CDR3 DNA reads TGTGCCAGCAGGGATACAGGCGAGCAGTTCTTC. It yields the protein CASRDTGEQFF.

The rearrangement links TRBV29-1 to TRBJ2-5; perhaps TRBD1 as D (6 bases). V was cut by 4 bases and J by 5 bases, with 23 bases left in between. The CDR3 covers 16 residues. Germline CDR1 is SQVTM and CDR2 is ANQGSEA. Here the CDR3 reads CSVVESGTNAGETQYF. The CDR3 nucleotides are TGCAGCGTTGTTGAGTCCGGGACAAACGCCGGGGAGACCCAGTACTTC.

The chain recombines TRBV5-8 with TRBJ2-3; a possible D gene is TRBD2 (6 bases). The germline V and J ends were trimmed by 6 bases and 6 bases, with 20 bases remaining between them. Per the germline V gene, CDR1 is SGHTS and CDR2 is YDEGEE. This CDR3 has 15 amino acids. CDR3 in DNA: TGTGCCAGCACCTCCGGGGATTTAGCGGCGGATACGCAGTATTTT. Its protein product is CASTSGDLAADTQYF.